This T cell receptor (beta chain) originates from a study of cytomegalovirus exposure and HLA in healthy donors. The study, taken as a whole, reports: Common viral pathogens were later found to be apparently linked to several of the most significant clusters. Testing in vitro showed three CMV-associated chains specific for CMV antigens.

Trimming removed 0 bases at V and 7 bases at J, with 13 bases between. Germline V CDR1 and CDR2: ENHRY, SYGVKD. CDR3 size: 15 residues. PCR was performed using 60 Vbeta and 13 Jbeta primers. TCRdb keeps only in-frame clones here, not all; method: immunoSEQ multiplex PCR. Altogether nearly 200,000 clones are present, around 83% being singletons, with the ten largest covering 6.5%. On this clone: Its antigen remains unidentified.

Each of the donors was a healthy bone marrow donor. Input material: PBMCs. The clonotype comes from a woman aged 50 to 60 in good health and CMV-seropositive. The genes are TRBV10-3 and TRBJ2-1; D is perhaps TRBD1 (6 bases). This CDR3 reads CAISESSVQGNEQFF. The DNA of the CDR3 is TGTGCCATCAGTGAGTCTAGCGTTCAGGGGAATGAGCAGTTCTTC.